A single sample is the source of the 10 T cell receptor beta chains below, sequenced in a study of blood T cell repertoires in COVID-19. The table came from immunoSEQ multiplex PCR; TCRdb's copy has only in-frame clones and leaves some out. Among 300,000 or so clones listed, about 90% were seen once. Specimen: PBMCs or T cells enriched from blood (not recorded which). The receptors were gathered from a woman aged 25 to 39 who had recovered from COVID-19.

This rearrangement joins TRBV6-5 to TRBJ1-4; 10 bases fit TRBD1. The junction had 3 bases not matched to a gene; V was cut back by 6 bases and J by 5 bases. CDR1 is MNHEY and CDR2 is SVGAGI in the germline V gene. This CDR3 comprises 14 residues. The CDR3 spells CASRRDRGNEKLFF. The CDR3 DNA reads as TGTGCCAGCAGAAGGGACAGGGGAAATGAAAAACTGTTTTTT.

The rearrangement links TRBV28 to TRBJ2-7; D gene ambiguous. The CDR3 spans 15 residues. Trimming left V 3 bases short and J 3 bases short, with 15 bases between. Germline V lookup: CDR1 MDHEN, CDR2 SYDVKM. CDR3 sequence (DNA): TGTGCCAGCAGTTTCCCCCCTGGTAGCCTCTACGAGCAGTACTTC. It translates to CASSFPPGSLYEQYF.

The V and J genes are TRBV5-5 and TRBJ1-5; D may be TRBD1 (5 bases). The CDR3 consists of 17 residues. The germline V gene has CDR1 SGHKS and CDR2 YYEKEE (reference sequence). V shed 0 bases and J shed 6 bases, with 19 bases lying between them. CDR3 sequence reads: CASSLAYRGERGQPQHF. The DNA of the CDR3 is TGTGCCAGCAGCTTGGCGTATCGGGGGGAACGAGGTCAGCCCCAGCATTTT. The whole variable domain, remainder taken from reference TRBV5-5 and TRBJ1-5, is DAGVTQSPTHLIKTRGQQVTLRCSPISGHKSVSWYQQVLGQGPQFIFQYYEKEERGRGNFPDRFSARQFPNYSSELNVNALLLGDSALYLCASSLAYRGERGQPQHFGDGTRLSIL.

This chain joins TRBV7-2 and TRBJ2-2, with 8 bases lining up with TRBD2. CDR1 is SGHTA and CDR2 is FQGNSA in the germline V gene. CDR3 length: 17 amino acids. The ends lost 4 bases at V and 5 bases at J; junction bases unmatched: 12. The CDR3 nucleotides are TGTGCCAGCAGCTCCTACACACTAGCGGCTCATACCGGGGAGCTGTTTTTT. Translated, it gives CASSSYTLAAHTGELFF.

DNA of the CDR3: TGTGCCTGGAACCTAGCGGGGACCTCCTACAATGAGCAGTTCTTC. This codes for CAWNLAGTSYNEQFF. V usage is TRBV30 and J usage is TRBJ2-1; 9 nucleotides match TRBD2. In germline, CDR1 is GTSNPN, CDR2 SVGIG (reference sequence). The V segment lost 4 bases and the J segment 0 bases; nucleotides outside the gene matches: 4. The CDR3 is 15 residues long.

For the CDR3, the DNA is TGTGCCAGTACCCCCCAGGACAGGGCTAGGGAAGCTTTCTTT. It translates to CASTPQDRAREAFF. The rearrangement joins TRBV19 to TRBJ1-1, with 8 nucleotides matching TRBD1. The CDR3 consists of 14 residues. Germline trimming cut 7 bases from V and 8 bases from J; bases unmatched to any gene: 12. In germline, CDR1 is LNHDA, CDR2 SQIVND (reference sequence).

The chain joins TRBV7-8 to TRBJ2-6; TRBD1 matches at 7 bases. Trimming removed 4 bases from V and 3 bases from J; junction bases left unmatched: 6. Germline loops: CDR1 SGHVS, CDR2 FQNEAQ. There are 16 residues in the CDR3. CDR3 protein: CASSSSPGGGANVLTF. CDR3 DNA sequence: TGTGCCAGCAGCTCCTCACCAGGGGGTGGGGCCAACGTCCTGACTTTC.

The chain joins TRBV10-3 to TRBJ2-5, with TRBD2 matching over 8 bases. Trimming at V came to 8 bases and at J to 1 base, leaving 3 bases not matched to a gene. This CDR3 is built from 13 residues. Germline V gives CDR1 ENHRY, CDR2 SYGVKD. Written as DNA, the CDR3 is TGTGCCATCGGTAGCGGGGTCCAAGAGACCCAGTACTTC. Translated: CAIGSGVQETQYF.

V is TRBV6-5 and J is TRBJ2-2; 9 bases match TRBD1. The V gene's germline CDR1 is MNHEY and CDR2 SVGAGI. The CDR3 is 14 amino acids. Trimming at V came to 11 bases and at J to 4 bases, leaving 8 bases not matched to a gene. The CDR3 spells CAGGSTGGTGELFF. Here the CDR3 DNA reads TGTGCCGGAGGTTCGACAGGGGGCACCGGGGAGCTGTTTTTT.

This clone was counted only a few times. The V and J genes are TRBV19 and TRBJ1-2; a weak D match, TRBD1 (6 bases). The CDR3 extends over 14 amino acids. Trimming took 4 bases from V and 4 from J, leaving 13 bases between them. Germline values: CDR1 LNHDA, CDR2 SQIVND (reference sequence). The CDR3 coding sequence is TGTGCCAGTAGTAAAACAGGGTACGGCTATGGCTACACCTTC. It translates to CASSKTGYGYGYTF.